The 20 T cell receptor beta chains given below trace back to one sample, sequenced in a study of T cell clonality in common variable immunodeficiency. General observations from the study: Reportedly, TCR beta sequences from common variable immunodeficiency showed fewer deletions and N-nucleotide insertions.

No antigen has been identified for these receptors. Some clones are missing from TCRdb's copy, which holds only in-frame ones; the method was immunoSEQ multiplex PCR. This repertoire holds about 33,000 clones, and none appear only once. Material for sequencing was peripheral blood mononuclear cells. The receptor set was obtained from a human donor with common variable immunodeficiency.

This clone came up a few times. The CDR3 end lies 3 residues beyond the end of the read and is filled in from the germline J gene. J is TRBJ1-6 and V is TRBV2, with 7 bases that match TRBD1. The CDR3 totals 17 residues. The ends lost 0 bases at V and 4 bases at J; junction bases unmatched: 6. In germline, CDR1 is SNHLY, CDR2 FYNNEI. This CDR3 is CASSEAGTELYNSPLHF. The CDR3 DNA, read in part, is TGTGCCAGCAGTGAAGCAGGGACAGAGCTTTATAATTCACCC.

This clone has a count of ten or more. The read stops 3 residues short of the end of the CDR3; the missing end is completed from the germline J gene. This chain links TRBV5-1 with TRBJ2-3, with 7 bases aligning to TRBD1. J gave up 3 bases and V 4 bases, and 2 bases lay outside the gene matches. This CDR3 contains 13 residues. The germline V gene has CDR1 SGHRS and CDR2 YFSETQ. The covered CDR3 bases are TGCGCCAGCAGCGGACAGGATACAGATACG. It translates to CASSGQDTDT. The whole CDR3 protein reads CASSGQDTDTQYF.

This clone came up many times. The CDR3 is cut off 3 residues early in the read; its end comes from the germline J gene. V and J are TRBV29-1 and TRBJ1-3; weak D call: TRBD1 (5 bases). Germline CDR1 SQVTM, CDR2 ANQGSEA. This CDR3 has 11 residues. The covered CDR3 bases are TGCAGCGTTGAAGGGGGCGGACGG. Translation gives CSVEGGGR. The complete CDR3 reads CSVEGGGRIYF.

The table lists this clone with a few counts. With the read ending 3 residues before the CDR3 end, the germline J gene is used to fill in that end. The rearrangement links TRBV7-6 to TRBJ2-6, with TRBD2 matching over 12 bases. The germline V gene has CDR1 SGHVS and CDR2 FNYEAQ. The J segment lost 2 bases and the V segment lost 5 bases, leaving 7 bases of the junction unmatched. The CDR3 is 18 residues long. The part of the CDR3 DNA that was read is TGTGCCAGCAGCGTACTAGCGGGGGGTAACGCTGGGGCCAACGTC. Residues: CASSVLAGGNAGANV. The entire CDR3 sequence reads CASSVLAGGNAGANVLTF.

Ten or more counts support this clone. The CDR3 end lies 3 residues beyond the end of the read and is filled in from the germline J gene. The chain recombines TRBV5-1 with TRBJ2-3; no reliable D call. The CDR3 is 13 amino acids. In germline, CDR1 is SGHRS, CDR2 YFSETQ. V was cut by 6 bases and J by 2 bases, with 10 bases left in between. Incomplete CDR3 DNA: TGCGCCAGCAAATACGACATCACAGATACG. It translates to CASKYDITDT. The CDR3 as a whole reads CASKYDITDTQYF.

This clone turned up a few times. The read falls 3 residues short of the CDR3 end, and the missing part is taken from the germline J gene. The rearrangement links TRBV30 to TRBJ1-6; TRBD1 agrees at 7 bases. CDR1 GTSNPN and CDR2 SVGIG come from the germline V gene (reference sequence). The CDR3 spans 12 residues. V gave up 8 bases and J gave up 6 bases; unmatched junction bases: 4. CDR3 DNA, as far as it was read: TGTGCCACGGGACAGATTAATTCACCC. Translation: CATGQINSP. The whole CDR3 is CATGQINSPLHF.

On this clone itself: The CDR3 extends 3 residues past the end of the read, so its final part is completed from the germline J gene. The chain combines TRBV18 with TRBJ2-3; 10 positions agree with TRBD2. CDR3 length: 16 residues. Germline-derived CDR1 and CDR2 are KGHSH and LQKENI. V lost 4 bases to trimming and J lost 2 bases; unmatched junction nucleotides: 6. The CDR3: CASSRTSGAITDTQYF. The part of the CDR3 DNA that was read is TGTGCCAGCTCACGCACTAGCGGGGCAATCACAGATACG.

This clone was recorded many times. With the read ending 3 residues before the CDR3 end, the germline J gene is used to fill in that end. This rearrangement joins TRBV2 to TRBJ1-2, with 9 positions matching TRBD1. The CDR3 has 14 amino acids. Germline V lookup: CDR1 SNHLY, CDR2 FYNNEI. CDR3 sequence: CASRTPGTGPGYTF. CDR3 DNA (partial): TGTGCCAGCAGGACTCCCGGGACAGGGCCCGGC.

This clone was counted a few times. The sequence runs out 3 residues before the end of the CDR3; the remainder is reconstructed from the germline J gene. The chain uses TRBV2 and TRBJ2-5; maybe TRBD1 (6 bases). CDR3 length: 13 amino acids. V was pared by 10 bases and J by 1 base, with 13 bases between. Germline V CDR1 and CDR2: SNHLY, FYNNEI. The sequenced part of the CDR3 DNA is TGTGCCACCACCCGACAGGTCCAAGAGACC. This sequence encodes CATTRQVQET. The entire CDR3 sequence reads CATTRQVQETQYF.

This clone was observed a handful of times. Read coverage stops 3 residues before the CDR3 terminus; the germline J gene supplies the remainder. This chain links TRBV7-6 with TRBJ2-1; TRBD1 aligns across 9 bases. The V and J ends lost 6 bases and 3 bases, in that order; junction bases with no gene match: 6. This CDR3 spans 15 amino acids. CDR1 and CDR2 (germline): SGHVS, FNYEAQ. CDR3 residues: CASRRTGQGYNEQFF. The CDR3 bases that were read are TGTGCCAGCAGGAGAACGGGACAGGGCTACAATGAG.

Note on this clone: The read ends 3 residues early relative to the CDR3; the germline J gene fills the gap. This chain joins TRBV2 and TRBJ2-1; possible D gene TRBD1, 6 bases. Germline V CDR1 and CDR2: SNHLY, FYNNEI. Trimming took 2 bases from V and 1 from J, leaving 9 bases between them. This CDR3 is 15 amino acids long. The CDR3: CASSERTASYNEQFF. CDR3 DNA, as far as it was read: TGTGCCAGCAGTGAAAGGACAGCTTCCTACAATGAG.

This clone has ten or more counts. The covered CDR3 bases are TGTGCCAGCAGGACAGGGAGCGAGGAAAAA. This translates into CASRTGSEEK. The CDR3 reads in full as CASRTGSEEKLFF. The V call is TRBV12-3 or TRBV12-4, the J call TRBJ1-4; 7 nucleotides match TRBD1. The CDR3 is cut off 3 residues early in the read; its end comes from the germline J gene. CDR3 length: 13 amino acids. Losses at the gene ends were 6 bases for V and 8 bases for J; bases not matched to a gene: 6.

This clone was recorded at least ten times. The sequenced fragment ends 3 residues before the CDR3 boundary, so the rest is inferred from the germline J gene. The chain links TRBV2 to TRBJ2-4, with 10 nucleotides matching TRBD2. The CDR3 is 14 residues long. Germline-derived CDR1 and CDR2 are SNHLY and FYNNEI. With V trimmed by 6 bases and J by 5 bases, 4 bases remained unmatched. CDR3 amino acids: CASRSGGAQNIQYF. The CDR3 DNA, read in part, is TGTGCCAGCAGAAGCGGGGGGGCCCAAAACATT.

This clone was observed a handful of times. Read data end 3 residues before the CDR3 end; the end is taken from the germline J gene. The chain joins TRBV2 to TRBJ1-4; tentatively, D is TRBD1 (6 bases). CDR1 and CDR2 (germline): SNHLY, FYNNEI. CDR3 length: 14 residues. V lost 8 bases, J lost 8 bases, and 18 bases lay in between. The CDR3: CASGGRDEGEKLFF. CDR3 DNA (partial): TGTGCCAGCGGGGGCCGGGATGAAGGGGAAAAA.

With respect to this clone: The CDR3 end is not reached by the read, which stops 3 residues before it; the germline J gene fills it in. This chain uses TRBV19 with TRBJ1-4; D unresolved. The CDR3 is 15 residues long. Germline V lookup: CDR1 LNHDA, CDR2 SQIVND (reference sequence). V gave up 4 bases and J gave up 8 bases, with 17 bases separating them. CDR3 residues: CASSTPTGSGEKLFF. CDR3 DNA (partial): TGTGCCAGTAGTACTCCAACGGGGTCGGGGGAAAAA.

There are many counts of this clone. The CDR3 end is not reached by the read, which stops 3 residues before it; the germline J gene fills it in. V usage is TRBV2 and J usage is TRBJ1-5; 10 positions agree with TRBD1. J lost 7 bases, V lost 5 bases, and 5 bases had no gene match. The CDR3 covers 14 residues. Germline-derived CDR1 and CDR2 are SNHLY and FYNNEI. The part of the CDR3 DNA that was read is TGTGCCAGCAGTCAGGACAGGGGGGGACAGCCC. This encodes CASSQDRGGQP. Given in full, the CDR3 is CASSQDRGGQPQHF.

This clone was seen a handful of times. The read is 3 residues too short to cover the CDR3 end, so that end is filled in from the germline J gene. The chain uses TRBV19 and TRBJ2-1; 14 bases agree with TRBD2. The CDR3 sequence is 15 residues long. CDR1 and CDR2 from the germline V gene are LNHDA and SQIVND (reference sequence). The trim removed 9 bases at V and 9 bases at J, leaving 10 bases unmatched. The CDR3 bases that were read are TGTGCCAGCCTCAGACTAGCGGGGGGGCCCAGTGAG. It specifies CASLRLAGGPSE. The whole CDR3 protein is CASLRLAGGPSEQFF. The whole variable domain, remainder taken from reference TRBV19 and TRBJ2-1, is DGGITQSPKYLFRKEGQNVTLSCEQNLNHDAMYWYRQDPGQGLRLIYYSQIVNDFQKGDIAEGYSVSREKKESFPLTVTSAQKNPTAFYLCASLRLAGGPSEQFFGPGTRLTVL.

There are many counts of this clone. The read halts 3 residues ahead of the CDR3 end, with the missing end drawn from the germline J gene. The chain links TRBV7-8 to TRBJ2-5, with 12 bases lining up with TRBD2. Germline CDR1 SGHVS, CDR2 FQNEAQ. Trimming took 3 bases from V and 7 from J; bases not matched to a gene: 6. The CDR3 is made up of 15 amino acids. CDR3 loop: CASSFRTSGEGTQYF. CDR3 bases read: TGTGCCAGCAGCTTCAGGACTAGCGGGGAGGGGACC.

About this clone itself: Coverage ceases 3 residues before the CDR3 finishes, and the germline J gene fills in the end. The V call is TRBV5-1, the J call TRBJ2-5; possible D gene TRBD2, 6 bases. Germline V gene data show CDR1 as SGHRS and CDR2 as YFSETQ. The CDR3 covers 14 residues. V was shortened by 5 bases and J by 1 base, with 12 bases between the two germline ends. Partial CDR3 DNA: TGCGCCAGCAGTAAACCCGGGGGCCAAGAGACC. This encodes CASSKPGGQET. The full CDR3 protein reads CASSKPGGQETQYF.

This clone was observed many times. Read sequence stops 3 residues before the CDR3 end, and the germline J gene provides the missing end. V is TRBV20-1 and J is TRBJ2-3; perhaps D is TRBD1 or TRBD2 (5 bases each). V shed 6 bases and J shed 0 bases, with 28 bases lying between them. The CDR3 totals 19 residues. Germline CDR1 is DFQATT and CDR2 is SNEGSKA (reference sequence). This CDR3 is CSASEDGRELSSSTDTQYF. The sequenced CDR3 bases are TGCAGTGCCTCCGAAGACGGCAGGGAGCTCTCTTCTAGCACAGATACG.